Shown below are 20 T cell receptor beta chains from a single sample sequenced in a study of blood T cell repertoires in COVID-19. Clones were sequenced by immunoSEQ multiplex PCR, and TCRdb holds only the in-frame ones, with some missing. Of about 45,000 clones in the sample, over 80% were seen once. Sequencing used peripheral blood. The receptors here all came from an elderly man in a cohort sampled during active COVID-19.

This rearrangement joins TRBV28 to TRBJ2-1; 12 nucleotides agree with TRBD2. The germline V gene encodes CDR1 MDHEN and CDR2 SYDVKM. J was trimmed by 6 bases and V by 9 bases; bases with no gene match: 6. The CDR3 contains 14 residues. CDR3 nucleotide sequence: TGTGCCAGTGCTAGCGGGGGGGCGGGCAATGAGCAGTTCTTC. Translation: CASASGGAGNEQFF.

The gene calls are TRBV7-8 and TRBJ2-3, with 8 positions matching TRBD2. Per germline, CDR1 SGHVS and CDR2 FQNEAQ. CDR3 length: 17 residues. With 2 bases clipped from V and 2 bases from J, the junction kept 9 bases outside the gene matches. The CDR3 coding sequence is TGTGCCAGCAGCTTACGCGGCGGGAGGTCGTACACAGATACGCAGTATTTT. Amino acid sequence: CASSLRGGRSYTDTQYF.

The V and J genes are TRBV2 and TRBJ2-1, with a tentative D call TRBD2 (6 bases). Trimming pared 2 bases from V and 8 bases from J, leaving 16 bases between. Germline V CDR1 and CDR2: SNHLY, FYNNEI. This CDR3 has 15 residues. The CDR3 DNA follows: TGTGCCAGCAGTGAAAATTCTGGGGGGTCGGATGAGCAGTTCTTC. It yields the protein CASSENSGGSDEQFF.

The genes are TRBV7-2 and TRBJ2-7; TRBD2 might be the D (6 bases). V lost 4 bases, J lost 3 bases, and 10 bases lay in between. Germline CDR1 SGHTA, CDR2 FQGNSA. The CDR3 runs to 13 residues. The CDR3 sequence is CASSSRGLYEQYF. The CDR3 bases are TGTGCCAGCAGCTCGCGGGGCCTCTACGAGCAGTACTTC.

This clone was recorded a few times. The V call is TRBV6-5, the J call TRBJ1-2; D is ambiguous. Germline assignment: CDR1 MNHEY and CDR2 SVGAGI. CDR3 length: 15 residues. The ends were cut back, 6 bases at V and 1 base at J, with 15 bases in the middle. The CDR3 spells CASSPNGEVNYGYTF. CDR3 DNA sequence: TGTGCCAGCAGCCCGAACGGGGAGGTTAACTATGGCTACACCTTC.

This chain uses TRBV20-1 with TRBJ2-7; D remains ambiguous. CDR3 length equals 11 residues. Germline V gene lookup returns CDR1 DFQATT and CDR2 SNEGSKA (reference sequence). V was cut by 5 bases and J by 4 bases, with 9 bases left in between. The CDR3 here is CSAHHGYEQYF. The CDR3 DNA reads TGCAGTGCTCACCACGGGTACGAGCAGTACTTC.

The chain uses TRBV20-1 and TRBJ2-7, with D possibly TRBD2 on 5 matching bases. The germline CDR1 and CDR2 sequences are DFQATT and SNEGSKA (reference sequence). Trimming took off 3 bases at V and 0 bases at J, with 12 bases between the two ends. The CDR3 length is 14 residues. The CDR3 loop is CSASMGSASYEQYF. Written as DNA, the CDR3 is TGCAGTGCTAGTATGGGTAGCGCCTCCTACGAGCAGTACTTC.

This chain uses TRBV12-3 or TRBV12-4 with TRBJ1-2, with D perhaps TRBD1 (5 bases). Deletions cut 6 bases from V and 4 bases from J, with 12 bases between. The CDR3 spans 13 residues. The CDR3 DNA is TGTGCCAGCAGAGCTCAGGGTGGCTATGGCTACACCTTC. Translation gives CASRAQGGYGYTF.

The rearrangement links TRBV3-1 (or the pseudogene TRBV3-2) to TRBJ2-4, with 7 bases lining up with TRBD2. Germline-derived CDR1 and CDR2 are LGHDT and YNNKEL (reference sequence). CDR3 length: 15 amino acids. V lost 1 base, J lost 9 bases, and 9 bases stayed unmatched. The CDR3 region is CASSQGTSVGLIQYF. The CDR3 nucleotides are TGTGCCAGCAGCCAAGGGACTAGTGTCGGTCTCATTCAGTACTTC.

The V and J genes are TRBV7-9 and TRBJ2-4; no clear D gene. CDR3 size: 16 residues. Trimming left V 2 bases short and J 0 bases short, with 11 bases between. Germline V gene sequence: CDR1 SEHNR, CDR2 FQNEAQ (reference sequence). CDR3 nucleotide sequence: TGTGCCAGCAGCTTACTTGAGTCGCTAGCCAAAAACATTCAGTACTTC. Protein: CASSLLESLAKNIQYF. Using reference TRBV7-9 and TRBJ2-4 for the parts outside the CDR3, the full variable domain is DTGVSQNPRHKITKRGQNVTFRCDPISEHNRLYWYRQTLGQGPEFLTYFQNEAQLEKSRLLSDRFSAERPKGSFSTLEIQRTEQGDSAMYLCASSLLESLAKNIQYFGAGTRLSVL.

CDR3 coding DNA: TGTGCCAGCAGCCCAAGGGACAGGGGCGGGACCCAGTACTTC. Translated, it gives CASSPRDRGGTQYF. The rearrangement uses TRBV5-8 and TRBJ2-5, with 10 nucleotides matching TRBD1. This CDR3 has 14 amino acids. CDR1 is SGHTS, CDR2 YDEGEE, per germline. The V segment lost 4 bases and the J segment 7 bases; nucleotides outside the gene matches: 7.

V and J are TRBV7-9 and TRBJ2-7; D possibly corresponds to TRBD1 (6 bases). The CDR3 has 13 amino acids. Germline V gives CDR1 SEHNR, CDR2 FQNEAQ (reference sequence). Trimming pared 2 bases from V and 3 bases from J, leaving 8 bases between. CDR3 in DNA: TGTGCCAGCAGCTTAAGGGACAACTACGAGCAGTACTTC. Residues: CASSLRDNYEQYF.

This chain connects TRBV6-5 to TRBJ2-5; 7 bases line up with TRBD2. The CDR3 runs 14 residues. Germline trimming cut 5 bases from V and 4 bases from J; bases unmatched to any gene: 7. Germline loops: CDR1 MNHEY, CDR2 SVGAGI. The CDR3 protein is CASSPRTRRETQYF. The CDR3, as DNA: TGTGCCAGCAGTCCAAGGACTAGACGAGAGACCCAGTACTTC.

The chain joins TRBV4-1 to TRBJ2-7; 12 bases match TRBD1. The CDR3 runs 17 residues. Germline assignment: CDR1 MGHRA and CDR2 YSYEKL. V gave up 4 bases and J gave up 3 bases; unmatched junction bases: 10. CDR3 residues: CASSLAGTGGLFYEQYF. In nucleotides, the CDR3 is TGCGCCAGCAGCCTAGCCGGGACAGGGGGCTTATTCTACGAGCAGTACTTC.

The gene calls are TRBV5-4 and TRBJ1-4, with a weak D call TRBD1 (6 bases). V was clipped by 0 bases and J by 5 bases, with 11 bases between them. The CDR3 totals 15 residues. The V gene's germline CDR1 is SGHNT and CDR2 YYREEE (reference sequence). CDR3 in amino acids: CASSLGGGANEKLFF. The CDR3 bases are TGTGCCAGCAGCTTGGGAGGGGGAGCCAATGAAAAACTGTTTTTT. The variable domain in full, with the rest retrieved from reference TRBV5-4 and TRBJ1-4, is ETGVTQSPTHLIKTRGQQVTLRCSSQSGHNTVSWYQQALGQGPQFIFQYYREEENGRGNFPPRFSGLQFPNYSSELNVNALELDDSALYLCASSLGGGANEKLFFGSGTQLSVL.

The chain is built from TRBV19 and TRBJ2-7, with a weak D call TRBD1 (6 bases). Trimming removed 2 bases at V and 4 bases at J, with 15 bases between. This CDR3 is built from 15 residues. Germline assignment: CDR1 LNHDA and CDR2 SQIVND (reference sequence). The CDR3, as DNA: TGTGCCAGTAGTATATCGGGTGGACAGAGGTACGAGCAGTACTTC. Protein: CASSISGGQRYEQYF.

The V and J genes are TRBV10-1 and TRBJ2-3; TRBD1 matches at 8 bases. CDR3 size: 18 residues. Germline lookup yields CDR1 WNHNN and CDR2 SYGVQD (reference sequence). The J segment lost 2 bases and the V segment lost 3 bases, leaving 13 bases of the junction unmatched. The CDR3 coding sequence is TGCGCCAGCAGTGATTACCCCCGGGACAGGAGATTCACAGATACGCAGTATTTT. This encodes CASSDYPRDRRFTDTQYF.

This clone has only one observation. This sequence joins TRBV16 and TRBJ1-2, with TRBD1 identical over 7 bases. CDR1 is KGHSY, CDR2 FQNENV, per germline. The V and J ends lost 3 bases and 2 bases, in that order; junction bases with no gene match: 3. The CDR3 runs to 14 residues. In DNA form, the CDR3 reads TGTGCCAGCAGCCAGACAGGGACCAACTATGGCTACACCTTC. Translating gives CASSQTGTNYGYTF.

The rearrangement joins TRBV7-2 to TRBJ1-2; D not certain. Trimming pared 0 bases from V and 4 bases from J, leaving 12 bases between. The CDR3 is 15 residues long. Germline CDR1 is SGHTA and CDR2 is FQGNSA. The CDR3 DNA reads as TGTGCCAGCAGCTTAGCGGCGGCGGGAATCTATGGCTACACCTTC. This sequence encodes CASSLAAAGIYGYTF.

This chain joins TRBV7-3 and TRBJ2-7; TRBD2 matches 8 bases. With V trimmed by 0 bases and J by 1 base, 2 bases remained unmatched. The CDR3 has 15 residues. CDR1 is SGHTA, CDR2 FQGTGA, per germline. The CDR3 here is CASSLTTSVSYEQYF. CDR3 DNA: TGTGCCAGCAGCTTAACGACTAGCGTTTCCTACGAGCAGTACTTC.